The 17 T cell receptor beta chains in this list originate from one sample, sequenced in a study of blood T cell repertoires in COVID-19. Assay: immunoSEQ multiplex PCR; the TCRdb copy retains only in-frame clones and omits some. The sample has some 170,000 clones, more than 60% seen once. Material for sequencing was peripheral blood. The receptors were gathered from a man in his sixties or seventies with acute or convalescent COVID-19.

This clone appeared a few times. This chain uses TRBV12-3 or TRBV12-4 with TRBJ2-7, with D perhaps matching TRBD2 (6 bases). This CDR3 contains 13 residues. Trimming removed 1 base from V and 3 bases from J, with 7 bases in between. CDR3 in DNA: TGTGCCAGCAGTTTAGATAGCGGCTACGAGCAGTACTTC. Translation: CASSLDSGYEQYF.

CDR3 residues: CASSQRAGTSGRGEQYF. The CDR3 DNA is TGTGCCAGCAGCCAAAGAGCCGGGACTAGCGGGAGAGGGGAGCAGTACTTC. This chain joins TRBV3-1 (or the pseudogene TRBV3-2) and TRBJ2-7, with 14 nucleotides matching TRBD2. CDR1 and CDR2 from the germline V gene are LGHDT and YNNKEL (reference sequence). CDR3 length: 17 residues. Trimming removed 2 bases from V and 7 bases from J; junction bases left unmatched: 10.

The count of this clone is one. DNA of the CDR3: TGCGCCAGCAGAAGCGGGAGTGGTACCGGGGAGCTGTTTTTT. Amino acid sequence: CASRSGSGTGELFF. The genes are TRBV4-3 and TRBJ2-2, with 8 bases fitting TRBD2. V was clipped by 6 bases and J by 5 bases; unmatched bases: 5. Germline V gene sequence: CDR1 LGHNA, CDR2 YSLEER. CDR3 length: 14 amino acids.

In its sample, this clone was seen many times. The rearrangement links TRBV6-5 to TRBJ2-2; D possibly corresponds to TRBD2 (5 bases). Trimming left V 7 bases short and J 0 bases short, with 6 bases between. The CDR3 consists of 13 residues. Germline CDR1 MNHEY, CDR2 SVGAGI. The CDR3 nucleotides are TGTGCCAGCACGGGAACGAACACCGGGGAGCTGTTTTTT. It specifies CASTGTNTGELFF.

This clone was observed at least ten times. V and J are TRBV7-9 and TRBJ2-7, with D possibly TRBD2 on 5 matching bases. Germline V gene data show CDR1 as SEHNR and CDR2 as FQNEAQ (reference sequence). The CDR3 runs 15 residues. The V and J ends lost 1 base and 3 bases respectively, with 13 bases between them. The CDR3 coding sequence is TGTGCCAGCAGCTTAGTTGGCGGAGGAGGCTACGAGCAGTACTTC. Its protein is CASSLVGGGGYEQYF.

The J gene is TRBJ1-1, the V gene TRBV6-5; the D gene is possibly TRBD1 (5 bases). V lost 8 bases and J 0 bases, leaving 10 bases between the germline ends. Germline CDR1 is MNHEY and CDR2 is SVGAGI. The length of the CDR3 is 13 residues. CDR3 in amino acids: CASQETVNTEAFF. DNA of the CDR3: TGTGCCAGCCAGGAGACAGTGAACACTGAAGCTTTCTTT.

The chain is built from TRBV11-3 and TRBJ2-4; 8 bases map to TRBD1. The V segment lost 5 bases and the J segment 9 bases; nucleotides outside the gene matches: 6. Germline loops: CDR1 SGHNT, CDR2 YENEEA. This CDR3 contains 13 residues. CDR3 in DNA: TGTGCCAGCAGCCCGGGACAGGAGGGCATTCAGTACTTC. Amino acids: CASSPGQEGIQYF.

The CDR3 here is CASSLNRGAGNTIYF. The CDR3, as DNA: TGTGCCAGCAGCTTAAACAGGGGAGCGGGAAACACCATATATTTT. The chain recombines TRBV7-2 with TRBJ1-3, with TRBD1 matching over 7 bases. This CDR3 comprises 15 residues. J lost 4 bases, V lost 2 bases, and 5 bases had no gene match. Germline CDR1 reads SGHTA; CDR2 reads FQGNSA.

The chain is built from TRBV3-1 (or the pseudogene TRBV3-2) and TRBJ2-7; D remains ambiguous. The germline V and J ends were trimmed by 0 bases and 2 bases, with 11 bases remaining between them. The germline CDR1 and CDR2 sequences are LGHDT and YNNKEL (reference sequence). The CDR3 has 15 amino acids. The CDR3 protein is CASSQDPLVTYEQYF. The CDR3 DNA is TGTGCCAGCAGCCAAGATCCCCTAGTTACCTACGAGCAGTACTTC.

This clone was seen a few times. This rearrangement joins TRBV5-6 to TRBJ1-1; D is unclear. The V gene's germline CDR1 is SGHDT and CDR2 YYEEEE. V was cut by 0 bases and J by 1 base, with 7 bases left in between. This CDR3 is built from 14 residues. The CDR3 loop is CASSLVQRNTEAFF. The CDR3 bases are TGTGCCAGCAGCTTGGTACAGAGGAACACTGAAGCTTTCTTT.

For the CDR3, the DNA is TGTGCCGGCGGGGCTCTCCGCTCCTACAATGAGCAGTTCTTC. Encoded protein: CAGGALRSYNEQFF. The rearrangement uses TRBV30 and TRBJ2-1; D might be TRBD2 (6 bases). V dropped 8 bases and J dropped 0 bases, with 14 bases sitting between them. Germline values: CDR1 GTSNPN, CDR2 SVGIG (reference sequence). This CDR3 has 14 residues.

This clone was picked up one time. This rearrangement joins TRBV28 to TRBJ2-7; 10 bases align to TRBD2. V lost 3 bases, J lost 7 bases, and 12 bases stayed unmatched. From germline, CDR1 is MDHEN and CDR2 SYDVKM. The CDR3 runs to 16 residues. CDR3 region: CASSFNLLAGAGEQYF. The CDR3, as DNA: TGTGCCAGCAGTTTTAATCTCCTAGCGGGAGCGGGTGAGCAGTACTTC.

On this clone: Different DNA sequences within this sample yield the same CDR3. CDR3 bases: TGTGCCAGCAGTCCCATGCGTGCGGGGACGAACACCGGGGAGCTGTTTTTT. Protein product: CASSPMRAGTNTGELFF. The rearrangement uses TRBV6-6 and TRBJ2-2, with D perhaps matching TRBD2 (6 bases). CDR3 length equals 17 residues. Germline CDR1 and CDR2: MNHNY and SVGAGI (reference sequence). V lost 5 bases and J lost 0, with 16 bases in between.

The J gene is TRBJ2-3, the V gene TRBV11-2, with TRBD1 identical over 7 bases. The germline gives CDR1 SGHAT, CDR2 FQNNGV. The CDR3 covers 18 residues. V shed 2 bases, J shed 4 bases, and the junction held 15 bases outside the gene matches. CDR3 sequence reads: CASSLSSGTVNIADTQYF. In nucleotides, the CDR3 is TGTGCCAGCAGCTTAAGTTCCGGGACAGTAAATATCGCAGATACGCAGTATTTT.

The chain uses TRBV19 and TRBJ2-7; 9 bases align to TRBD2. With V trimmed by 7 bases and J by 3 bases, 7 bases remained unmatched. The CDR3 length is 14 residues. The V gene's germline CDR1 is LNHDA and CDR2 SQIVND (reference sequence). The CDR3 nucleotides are TGTGCCAGTAACCCCGGACTAGCGTACTACGAGCAGTACTTC. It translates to CASNPGLAYYEQYF. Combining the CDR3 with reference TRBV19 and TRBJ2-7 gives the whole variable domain DGGITQSPKYLFRKEGQNVTLSCEQNLNHDAMYWYRQDPGQGLRLIYYSQIVNDFQKGDIAEGYSVSREKKESFPLTVTSAQKNPTAFYLCASNPGLAYYEQYFGPGTRLTVT.

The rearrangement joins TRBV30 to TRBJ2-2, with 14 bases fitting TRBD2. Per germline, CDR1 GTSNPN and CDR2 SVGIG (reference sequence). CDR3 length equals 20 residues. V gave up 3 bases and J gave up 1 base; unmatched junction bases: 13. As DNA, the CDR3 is TGTGCCTGGAGACCACCGGGACTAGCGGGAGTTAGTTTGAACACCGGGGAGCTGTTTTTT. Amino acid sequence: CAWRPPGLAGVSLNTGELFF.

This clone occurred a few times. The CDR3, as DNA: TGTGCCAGCAGCCTGGGGGCGGGGGGGCATCATACGCAGTATTTT. Encoded protein: CASSLGAGGHHTQYF. The V call is TRBV4-2, the J call TRBJ2-3; TRBD2 matches at 9 bases. This CDR3 has 15 amino acids. Germline V lookup: CDR1 LGHNA, CDR2 YNFKEQ. With V trimmed by 4 bases and J by 7 bases, 9 bases remained unmatched.